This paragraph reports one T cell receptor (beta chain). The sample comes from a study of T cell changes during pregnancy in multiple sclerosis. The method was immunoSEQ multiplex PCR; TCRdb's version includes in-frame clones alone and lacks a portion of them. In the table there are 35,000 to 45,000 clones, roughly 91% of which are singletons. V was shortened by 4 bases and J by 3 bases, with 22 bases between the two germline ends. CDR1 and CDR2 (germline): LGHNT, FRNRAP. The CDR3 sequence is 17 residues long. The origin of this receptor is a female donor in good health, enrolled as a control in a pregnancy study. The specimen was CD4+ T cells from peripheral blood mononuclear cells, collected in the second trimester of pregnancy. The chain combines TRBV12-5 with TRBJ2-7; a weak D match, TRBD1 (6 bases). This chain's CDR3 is CASGSVQGFTPGYEQYF. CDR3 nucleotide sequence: TGTGCTAGTGGTTCTGTGCAGGGGTTTACCCCGGGCTACGAGCAGTACTTC.